The clone carrying this T cell receptor beta chain was found a few times. Making use of molecular barcodes, quantitative 5'-RACE generated TCR beta libraries. TCRdb independently ran MiXCR on the 5' RACE reads; one entry per CDR3 protein. Seen here are a few hundred thousand distinct CDR3 sequences, less than 25% observed once, and the top ten hold 3.5%. This CDR3 has 15 residues. V was pared by 2 bases and J by 3 bases, with 11 bases between. CDR1 SGHTA and CDR2 FQGNSA come from the germline V gene. This record comes from a study of CD8 T cells in ankylosing spondylitis. This sequence joins TRBV7-2 and TRBJ1-5; a possible D gene is TRBD1 (6 bases). The source is a female donor with ankylosing spondylitis or in good health (not recorded which). The specimen sequenced was blood, either unsorted or a sorted T cell fraction (not recorded which). The CDR3 coding sequence is TGTGCCAGCAGCTTAATGACAGGTCACAATCAGCCCCAGCATTTT. Protein: CASSLMTGHNQPQHF.